Each of the 9 T cell receptor beta chains below was sequenced from the same sample in a study of blood T cell repertoires in COVID-19. The method was immunoSEQ multiplex PCR; TCRdb's version includes in-frame clones alone and lacks a portion of them. The sample records around 200,000 clones, 80% to 90% being singletons. Sequences were obtained from peripheral blood. The receptors here all came from a man aged 65 to 85 with active or convalescent COVID-19.

The chain has TRBV18 and TRBJ2-7, with 8 bases identical to TRBD1. The germline V gene encodes CDR1 KGHSH and CDR2 LQKENI. V lost 1 base to trimming and J lost 5 bases; unmatched junction nucleotides: 4. The CDR3 contains 14 residues. This chain's CDR3 is CASSPRATGDEQYF. CDR3 bases: TGTGCCAGCTCACCACGGGCGACAGGGGACGAGCAGTACTTC. Supplemented by reference TRBV18 and TRBJ2-7, the full variable domain reads NAGVMQNPRHLVRRRGQEARLRCSPMKGHSHVYWYRQLPEEGLKFMVYLQKENIIDESGMPKERFSAEFPKEGPSILRIQQVVRGDSAAYFCASSPRATGDEQYFGPGTRLTVT.

The V gene is TRBV18, the J gene TRBJ1-6, with D tentatively TRBD1 (5 bases). This CDR3 is 20 amino acids long. Trimming took off 3 bases at V and 8 bases at J, with 29 bases between the two ends. Germline CDR1 is KGHSH and CDR2 is LQKENI. The DNA for the CDR3 is TGTGCCAGCTCACCCCTACCGGTATATCCCGCGACAGACCCCCATTCACCCCTCCACTTT. It yields the protein CASSPLPVYPATDPHSPLHF.

This chain uses TRBV29-1 with TRBJ1-2; D remains ambiguous. Trimming shortened V by 7 bases and J by 4 bases, and 10 bases separated the two germline ends. The CDR3 has 11 amino acids. Per germline, CDR1 SQVTM and CDR2 ANQGSEA. This chain's CDR3 is CSEQTSYGYTF. Written as DNA, the CDR3 is TGCAGCGAGCAGACAAGCTATGGCTACACCTTC.

V and J are TRBV9 and TRBJ1-2; 8 positions match TRBD1. CDR1 is SGDLS, CDR2 YYNGEE, per germline. The CDR3 totals 18 residues. Germline trimming cut 3 bases from V and 3 bases from J; bases unmatched to any gene: 16. The CDR3 loop is CASSENLRTGKVDYGYTF. The CDR3 DNA is TGTGCCAGCAGCGAAAATCTGCGGACAGGGAAAGTCGACTATGGCTACACCTTC.

This clone is a singleton in its sample. V is TRBV7-3 and J is TRBJ2-7; 7 bases agree with TRBD1. V lost 2 bases and J lost 4; bases outside the gene matches: 8. Germline V gene sequence: CDR1 SGHTA, CDR2 FQGTGA. The CDR3 contains 15 residues. The CDR3 DNA is TGTGCCAGCAGCTTATTTGCAGGGGGTCAGTACGAGCAGTACTTC. Its protein is CASSLFAGGQYEQYF.

The V gene is TRBV7-2, the J gene TRBJ1-6; D ambiguous. This CDR3 region has 16 residues. The germline V and J ends were trimmed by 4 bases and 4 bases, with 14 bases remaining between them. In germline, CDR1 is SGHTA, CDR2 FQGNSA. Written as DNA, the CDR3 is TGTGCCAGCAGCTCATACAGCGGAGATTATAATTCACCCCTCCACTTT. This codes for CASSSYSGDYNSPLHF. Variable domain in full (rest from reference TRBV7-2 and TRBJ1-6): GAGVSQSPSNKVTEKGKDVELRCDPISGHTALYWYRQSLGQGLEFLIYFQGNSAPDKSGLPSDRFSAERTGGSVSTLTIQRTQQEDSAVYLCASSSYSGDYNSPLHFGNGTRLTVT.

This clone was observed a handful of times. The genes are TRBV10-3 and TRBJ1-2; D ambiguous. Between the trimmed V and J ends, which lost 4 bases and 5 bases, there was a span of 17 bases. The CDR3 consists of 15 residues. Germline CDR1 ENHRY, CDR2 SYGVKD. CDR3 loop: CAISGGLPFGYGYTF. CDR3 bases: TGTGCCATCAGTGGAGGGTTGCCTTTCGGGTATGGCTACACCTTC.

The chain couples TRBV6-5 to TRBJ2-3; 9 bases are shared with TRBD1. The J segment lost 7 bases and the V segment lost 7 bases, leaving 9 bases of the junction unmatched. The CDR3 has 14 amino acids. Per the germline V gene, CDR1 is MNHEY and CDR2 is SVGAGI. DNA for the CDR3: TGTGCCAGCAACCATGGGGGACAGGGCAATACGCAGTATTTT. Translated: CASNHGGQGNTQYF.

The chain links TRBV9 to TRBJ1-1; possibly TRBD1 for D (5 bases). The CDR3 is made up of 16 amino acids. V was shortened by 4 bases and J by 0 bases, with 16 bases between the two germline ends. Germline CDR1 SGDLS, CDR2 YYNGEE. The CDR3 is CASSPPGLSMNTEAFF. The CDR3 DNA follows: TGTGCCAGCAGCCCGCCGGGACTGTCTATGAACACTGAAGCTTTCTTT.